The rows below give T cell receptor beta chains drawn from one sample of a study of cytomegalovirus exposure and HLA in healthy donors. Clones were sequenced by immunoSEQ multiplex PCR, and TCRdb holds only the in-frame ones, with some missing. The sample gives fewer than 300,000 clones, more than 80% of which show up once; about 4% is in the top ten. Specimen: PBMCs. The receptors derive from a man aged 40-50 years in good health and CMV-seropositive. Both conserved end residues are part of each CDR3. D genes are given only for firm matches. Only some rows state a clone size, as once, few, many or a class for expanded clones.

>.|TRBD2|TRBJ2-7|TRBV5-1
TGCGCCAGCAGCTCAACTAGCGGTACGGGCGAGCAGTACTTC
CASSSTSGTGEQYF
>.|TRBD1|TRBJ2-2|TRBV5-6
TGTGCCAGCAGCCCCGGGACAGGGGGCATAACCGGGGAGCTGTTTTTT
CASSPGTGGITGELFF
>.|TRBD1|TRBJ2-7|TRBV4-1
TGCGCCAGCAGCCAAGAAGGTTCGGGACAGGGGTACGGCAACGAGCAGTACTTC
CASSQEGSGQGYGNEQYF
>.|.|TRBJ2-3|TRBV9
TGTGCCAGCAGCGTAGAAGGGAGGGGGGATACGCAGTATTTT
CASSVEGRGDTQYF
>.|.|TRBJ2-7|TRBV9
TGTGCCAGCAGCGTACAACAGGACCGCTCCTACGAGCAGTACTTC
CASSVQQDRSYEQYF
>.|TRBD1|TRBJ1-1|TRBV9
TGTGCCAGCAGCGTAGATGGGACAGTTTACACTGAAGCTTTCTTT
CASSVDGTVYTEAFF
>once|.|TRBJ2-7|TRBV15
TGTGCCACCAGCAGAGATCGCGTCATGGAAGGGGCTTTCTCCTACGAGCAGTACTTC
CATSRDRVMEGAFSYEQYF
>.|.|TRBJ2-1|TRBV27
TGTGCCAGCAGTTTATGGGGCAGACCCCGCGATGAGCAGTTCTTC
CASSLWGRPRDEQFF
>.|.|TRBJ1-4|TRBV7-2
TGTGCCAGCAGCTTAGCGCGGAGGGGAAAACTGTTTTTT
CASSLARRGKLFF
>once|TRBD1|TRBJ1-5|TRBV29-1
TGCAGCGTTGATGGAGGGGGCCTCGGGCCCCAGCATTTT
CSVDGGGLGPQHF
>.|.|TRBJ2-7|TRBV6-1
TGTGCCAGCAGTGAGACTAGCTACGAGCAGTACTTC
CASSETSYEQYF
>.|.|TRBJ2-7|TRBV4-3
TGCGCCAGCAGCCAAGACCGGAGACTCCACGAGCAGTACTTC
CASSQDRRLHEQYF
>.|.|TRBJ2-1|TRBV5-1
TGCGCCAGCAGCTGGCGTCGGAGTTCGAATGAGCAGTTCTTC
CASSWRRSSNEQFF
>.|.|TRBJ2-7|TRBV4-3
TGCGCCAGCAGCCAAGATCATGAGTCCTACGAGCAGTACTTC
CASSQDHESYEQYF
>.|TRBD2|TRBJ2-7|TRBV7-3
TGTGCCAGGGGGGGTTTGGGGACTAGGGAATCCAAAGCCTACGAGCAGTACTTC
CARGGLGTRESKAYEQYF
>.|TRBD2|TRBJ2-3|TRBV4-3
TGCGCCAGCTCCAAGGGGCTAGCGGGATCAGCCACAGATACGCAGTATTTT
CASSKGLAGSATDTQYF
>.|.|TRBJ2-4|TRBV5-1
TGCGCCAGCAGCTTTGATTGGAGCAAAAACATTCAGTACTTC
CASSFDWSKNIQYF
>.|TRBD2|TRBJ2-2|TRBV28
TGTGCCAGCAGTTTACGCGGGAGGGGGACCGGGGAGCTGTTTTTT
CASSLRGRGTGELFF
>.|TRBD2|TRBJ2-3|TRBV18
TGTGCCAGCTCATCTCTAGCGGGAGGGCCAGATACGCAGTATTTT
CASSSLAGGPDTQYF
>.|.|TRBJ2-7|TRBV7-9
TGTGCCAGCAGCTTATTAGATTACGAGCAGTACTTC
CASSLLDYEQYF
>once|.|TRBJ2-5|TRBV2
TGTGCCAGCAGTGATTACGGCGCAGGGAACCAAGAGACCCAGTACTTC
CASSDYGAGNQETQYF
>.|.|TRBJ2-5|TRBV7-6
TGTGCCAGCAGCTTAGTAGGTCTAGCCCAAGAGACCCAGTACTTC
CASSLVGLAQETQYF
>.|.|TRBJ1-2|TRBV6-4
TGTGCCAGCAGTGACTCTCAGGGGTGGAGGACGCTGTATGGCTACACCTTC
CASSDSQGWRTLYGYTF
>.|.|TRBJ2-1|TRBV28
TGTGCCAGCAGTCGATTCTACCCGTACAATGAGCAGTTCTTC
CASSRFYPYNEQFF
>.|.|TRBJ1-2|TRBV7-2
TGTGCCAGCAGCTTAAACCCGTCGCGGGGCTACACCTTC
CASSLNPSRGYTF